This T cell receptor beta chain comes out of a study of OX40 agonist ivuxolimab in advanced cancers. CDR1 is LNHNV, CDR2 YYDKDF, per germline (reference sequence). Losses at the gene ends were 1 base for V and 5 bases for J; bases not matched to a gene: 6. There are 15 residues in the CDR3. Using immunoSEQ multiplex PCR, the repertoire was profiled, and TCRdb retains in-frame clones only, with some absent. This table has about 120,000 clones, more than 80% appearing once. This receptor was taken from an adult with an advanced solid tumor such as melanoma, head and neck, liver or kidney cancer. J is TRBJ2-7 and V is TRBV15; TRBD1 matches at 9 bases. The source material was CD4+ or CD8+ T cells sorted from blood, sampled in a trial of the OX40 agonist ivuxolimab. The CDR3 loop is CATSRGTGEGNEQYF. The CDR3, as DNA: TGTGCCACCAGCAGAGGGACAGGGGAGGGCAACGAGCAGTACTTC.